This TCR beta chain stems from a study of T cell responses to AZD1222 COVID-19 vaccine. Remarks on this clone: What it binds is not known.

TCRdb's table, derived via immunoSEQ multiplex PCR, lists solely in-frame clones and lacks some. The sample carries around 220,000 clones, 94% recorded once. Broader study findings: Mostly white British, mostly female donors; authors suggested clonal diversity may be underestimated. Repertoire sampling occurred only after the peak T cell response. CD4 TCRs covered the whole spike, strongest at regions 160-218 and 743-854.

Germline V gene data show CDR1 as KGHDR and CDR2 as SFDVKD. Trimming removed 6 bases from V and 4 bases from J, with 9 bases in between. This CDR3 contains 13 residues. Material: peripheral blood, obtained 28 days after the second dose of the MenACWY control vaccine. The TCR sequence derives from an adult who received the MenACWY meningococcal vaccine as a control. The chain has TRBV24-1 and TRBJ2-1; D gene uncertain. CDR3 sequence: CATSHRPYNEQFF. The CDR3 coding sequence is TGTGCCACCAGTCATCGACCTTACAATGAGCAGTTCTTC.